This note documents a single T cell receptor beta chain sequence. Data came from immunoSEQ multiplex PCR; TCRdb stores just in-frame clones and leaves some out. The sample has 100,000 or so clones, 94% seen once; the top ten hold about 0.9%. CDR1 is SEHNR and CDR2 is FQNEAQ in the germline V gene (reference sequence). This CDR3 is built from 15 residues. Trimming took 4 bases from V and 2 from J; bases not matched to a gene: 5. This specimen comes from a study of T cell changes during pregnancy in multiple sclerosis. This clonotype originated in a female donor with multiple sclerosis, enrolled in a pregnancy study. The source material was peripheral blood, sampled before pregnancy. The chain combines TRBV7-9 with TRBJ1-3; 7 bases match TRBD1. The CDR3 sequence: CASSYQGGAGNTIYF. In nucleotides, the CDR3 is TGTGCCAGCAGCTATCAGGGGGGCGCTGGAAACACCATATATTTT.